This TCR beta chain emerged from a study of OX40 agonist ivuxolimab in advanced cancers. General observations from the study: CD4+ and CD8+ T cells in blood underwent clonal expansion by week 6 at 0.1 to 3.0 mg/kg. Mean expanded clone counts were higher in CD8+ than CD4+ T cells.

Details on this clone: Its antigen is unidentified.

Here immunoSEQ multiplex PCR was the method, and the copy in TCRdb shows in-frame clones only, minus some. The data show over 55,000 clones, more than 70% seen once. The length of the CDR3 is 18 residues. Germline V gene lookup returns CDR1 LGHNA and CDR2 YSLEER. Trimming removed 0 bases from V and 2 bases from J, with 18 bases in between. The starting material was CD4+ or CD8+ T cells sorted from blood, obtained in a trial of the OX40 agonist ivuxolimab. This chain connects TRBV4-3 to TRBJ2-3; D unclear. The source is an adult with an advanced solid tumor such as melanoma, head and neck, liver or kidney cancer. CDR3 residues: CASSQDTLVATITDTQYF. For the CDR3, the DNA is TGCGCCAGCAGCCAAGACACTTTGGTAGCCACAATCACAGATACGCAGTATTTT.